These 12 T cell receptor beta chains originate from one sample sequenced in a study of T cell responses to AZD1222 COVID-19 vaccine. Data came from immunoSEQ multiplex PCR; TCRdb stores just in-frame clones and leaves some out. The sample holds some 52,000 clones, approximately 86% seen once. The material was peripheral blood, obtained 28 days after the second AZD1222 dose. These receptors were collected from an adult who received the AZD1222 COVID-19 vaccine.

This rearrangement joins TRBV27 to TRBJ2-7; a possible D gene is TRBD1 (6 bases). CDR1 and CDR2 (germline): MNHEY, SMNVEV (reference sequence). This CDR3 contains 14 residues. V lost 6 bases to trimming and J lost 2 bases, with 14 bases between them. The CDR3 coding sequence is TGTGCCAGCAGCCCCAGGGGTGTGCCCTACGAGCAGTACTTC. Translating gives CASSPRGVPYEQYF.

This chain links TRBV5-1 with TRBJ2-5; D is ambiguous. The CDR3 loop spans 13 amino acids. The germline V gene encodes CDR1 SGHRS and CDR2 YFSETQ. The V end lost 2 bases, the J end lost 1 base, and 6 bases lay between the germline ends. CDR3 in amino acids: CASSFTAQETQYF. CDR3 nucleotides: TGCGCCAGCAGCTTCACAGCCCAAGAGACCCAGTACTTC.

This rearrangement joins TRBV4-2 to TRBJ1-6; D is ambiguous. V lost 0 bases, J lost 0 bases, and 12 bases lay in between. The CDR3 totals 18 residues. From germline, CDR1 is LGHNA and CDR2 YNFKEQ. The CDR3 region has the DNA TGTGCCAGCAGCCAAGATGTCGGATCTAGCTCCTATAATTCACCCCTCCACTTT. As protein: CASSQDVGSSSYNSPLHF.

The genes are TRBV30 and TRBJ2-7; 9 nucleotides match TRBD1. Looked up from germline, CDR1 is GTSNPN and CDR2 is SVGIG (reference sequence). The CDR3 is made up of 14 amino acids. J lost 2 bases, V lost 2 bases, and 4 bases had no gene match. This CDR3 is CAWSRDRVPYEQYF. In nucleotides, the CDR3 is TGTGCCTGGAGTCGGGACAGGGTACCCTACGAGCAGTACTTC.

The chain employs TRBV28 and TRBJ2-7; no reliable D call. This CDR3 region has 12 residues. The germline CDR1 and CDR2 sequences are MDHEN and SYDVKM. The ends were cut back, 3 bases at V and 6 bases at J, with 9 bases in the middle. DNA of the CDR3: TGTGCCAGCAGTTTCACAGTTACCGAGCAGTACTTC. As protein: CASSFTVTEQYF.

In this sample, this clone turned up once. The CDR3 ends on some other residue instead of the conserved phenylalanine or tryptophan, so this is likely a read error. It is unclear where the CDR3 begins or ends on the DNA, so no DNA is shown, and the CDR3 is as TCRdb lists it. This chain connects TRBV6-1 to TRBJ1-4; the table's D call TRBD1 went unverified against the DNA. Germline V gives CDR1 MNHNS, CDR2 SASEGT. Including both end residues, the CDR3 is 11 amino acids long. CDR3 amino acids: CASSEDRVMAL.

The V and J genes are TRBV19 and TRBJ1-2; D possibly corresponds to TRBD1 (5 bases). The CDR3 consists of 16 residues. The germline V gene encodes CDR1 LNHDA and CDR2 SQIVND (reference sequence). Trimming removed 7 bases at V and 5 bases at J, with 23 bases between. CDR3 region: CASTMGPPGGGYGYTF. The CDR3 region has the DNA TGTGCCAGTACCATGGGGCCCCCGGGAGGTGGATATGGCTACACCTTC.

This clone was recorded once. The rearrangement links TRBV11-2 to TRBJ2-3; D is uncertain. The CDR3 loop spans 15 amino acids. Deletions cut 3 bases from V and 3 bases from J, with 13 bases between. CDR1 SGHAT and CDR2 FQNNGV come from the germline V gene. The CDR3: CASSFVVVGTDTQYF. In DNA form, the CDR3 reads TGTGCCAGCAGCTTCGTGGTAGTAGGGACAGATACGCAGTATTTT.

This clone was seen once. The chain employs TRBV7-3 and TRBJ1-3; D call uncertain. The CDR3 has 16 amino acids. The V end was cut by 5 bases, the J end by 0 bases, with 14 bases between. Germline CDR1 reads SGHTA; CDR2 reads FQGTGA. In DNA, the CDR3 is TGTGCCAGCAGCCCAACCCAAGGTAGCTCTGGAAACACCATATATTTT. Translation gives CASSPTQGSSGNTIYF. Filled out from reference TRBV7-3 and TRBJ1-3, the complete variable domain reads GAGVSQTPSNKVTEKGKYVELRCDPISGHTALYWYRQSLGQGPEFLIYFQGTGAADDSGLPNDRFFAVRPEGSVSTLKIQRTERGDSAVYLCASSPTQGSSGNTIYFGEGSWLTVV.

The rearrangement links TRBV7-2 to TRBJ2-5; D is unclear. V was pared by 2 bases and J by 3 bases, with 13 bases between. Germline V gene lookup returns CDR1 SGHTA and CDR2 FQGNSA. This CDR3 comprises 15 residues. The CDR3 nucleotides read TGTGCCAGCAGCTTAAGTTCTAGAAGGGAAGAGACCCAGTACTTC. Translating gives CASSLSSRREETQYF.

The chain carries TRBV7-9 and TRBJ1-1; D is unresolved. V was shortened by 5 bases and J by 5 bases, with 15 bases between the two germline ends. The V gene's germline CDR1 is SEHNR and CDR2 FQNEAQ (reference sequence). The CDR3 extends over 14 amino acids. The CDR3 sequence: CASSLGRARTEAFF. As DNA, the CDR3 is TGTGCCAGCAGCCTTGGGCGGGCTCGAACTGAAGCTTTCTTT.

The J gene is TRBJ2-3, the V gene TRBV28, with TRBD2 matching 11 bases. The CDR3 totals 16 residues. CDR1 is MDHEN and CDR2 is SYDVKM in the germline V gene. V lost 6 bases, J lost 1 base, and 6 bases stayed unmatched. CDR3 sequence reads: CASSPTSGRGTDTQYF. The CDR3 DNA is TGTGCCAGCAGCCCCACTAGCGGGAGAGGCACAGATACGCAGTATTTT.